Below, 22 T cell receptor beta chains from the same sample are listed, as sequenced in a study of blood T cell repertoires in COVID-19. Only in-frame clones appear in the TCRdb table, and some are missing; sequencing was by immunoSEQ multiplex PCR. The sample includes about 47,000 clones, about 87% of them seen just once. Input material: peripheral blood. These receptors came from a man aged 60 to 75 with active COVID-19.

This CDR3 reads CASSYQFTQGEETQYF. In DNA form, the CDR3 reads TGTGCCAGCAGTTACCAATTTACTCAGGGGGAAGAGACCCAGTACTTC. The chain carries TRBV6-5 and TRBJ2-5, with 7 bases aligning to TRBD1. V lost 2 bases, J lost 3 bases, and 9 bases stayed unmatched. Germline V gives CDR1 MNHEY, CDR2 SVGAGI. The CDR3 length is 16 residues.

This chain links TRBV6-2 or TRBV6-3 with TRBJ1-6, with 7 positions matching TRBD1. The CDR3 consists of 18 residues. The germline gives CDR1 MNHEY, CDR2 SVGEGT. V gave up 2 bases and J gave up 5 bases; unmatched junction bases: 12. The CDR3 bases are TGTGCCAGCAGTTACAGTACAATAGGGACAGCGGATAATTCACCCCTCCACTTT. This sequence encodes CASSYSTIGTADNSPLHF.

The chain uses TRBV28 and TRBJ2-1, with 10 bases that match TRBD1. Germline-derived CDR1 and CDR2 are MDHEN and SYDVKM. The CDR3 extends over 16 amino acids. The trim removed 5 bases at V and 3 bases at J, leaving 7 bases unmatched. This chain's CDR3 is CASSLPRTGGYNEQFF. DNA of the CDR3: TGTGCCAGCAGTCTCCCTCGGACAGGGGGCTACAATGAGCAGTTCTTC.

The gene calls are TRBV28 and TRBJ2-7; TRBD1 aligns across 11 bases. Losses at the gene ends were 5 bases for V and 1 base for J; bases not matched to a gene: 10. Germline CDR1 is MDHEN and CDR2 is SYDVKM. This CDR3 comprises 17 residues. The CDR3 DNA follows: TGTGCCAGCAGTCCCGGACAGGGGGCGGTTGGTTCCTACGAGCAGTACTTC. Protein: CASSPGQGAVGSYEQYF. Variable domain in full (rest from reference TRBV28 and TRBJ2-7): DVKVTQSSRYLVKRTGEKVFLECVQDMDHENMFWYRQDPGLGLRLIYFSYDVKMKEKGDIPEGYSVSREKKERFSLILESASTNQTSMYLCASSPGQGAVGSYEQYFGPGTRLTVT.

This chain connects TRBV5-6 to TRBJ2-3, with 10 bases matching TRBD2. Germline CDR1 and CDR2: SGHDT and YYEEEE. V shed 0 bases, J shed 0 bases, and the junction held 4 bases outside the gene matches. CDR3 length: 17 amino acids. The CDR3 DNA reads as TGTGCCAGCAGCTTGGATCTAGCGGGGGCTAGCACAGATACGCAGTATTTT. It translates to CASSLDLAGASTDTQYF. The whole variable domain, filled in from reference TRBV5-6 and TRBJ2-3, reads DAGVTQSPTHLIKTRGQQVTLRCSPKSGHDTVSWYQQALGQGPQFIFQYYEEEERQRGNFPDRFSGHQFPNYSSELNVNALLLGDSALYLCASSLDLAGASTDTQYFGPGTRLTVL.

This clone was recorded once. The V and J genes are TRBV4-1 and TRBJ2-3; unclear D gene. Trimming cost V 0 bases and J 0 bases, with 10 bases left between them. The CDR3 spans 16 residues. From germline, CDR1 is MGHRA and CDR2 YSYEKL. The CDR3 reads CASSQDHSLSTDTQYF. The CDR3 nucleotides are TGCGCCAGCAGCCAAGATCACAGCCTTAGCACAGATACGCAGTATTTT.

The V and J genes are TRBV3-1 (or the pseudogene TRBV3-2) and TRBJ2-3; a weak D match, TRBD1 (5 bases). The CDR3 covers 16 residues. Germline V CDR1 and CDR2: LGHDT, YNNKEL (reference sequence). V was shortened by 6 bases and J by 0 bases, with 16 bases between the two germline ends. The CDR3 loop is CASSPRVGASTDTQYF. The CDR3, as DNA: TGTGCCAGCAGTCCCCGGGTAGGGGCGAGCACAGATACGCAGTATTTT.

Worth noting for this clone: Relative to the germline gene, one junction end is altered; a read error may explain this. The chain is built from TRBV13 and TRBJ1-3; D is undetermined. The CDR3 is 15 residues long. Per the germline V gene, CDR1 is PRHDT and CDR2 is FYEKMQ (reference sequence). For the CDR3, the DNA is TGTGCCAGCAGCCTAGGTCTTAGCTCTGGAAACACCATATATTTT. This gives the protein CASSLGLSSGNTIYF. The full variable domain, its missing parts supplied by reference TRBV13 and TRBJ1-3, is AAGVIQSPRHLIKEKRETATLKCYPIPRHDTVYWYQQGPGQDPQFLISFYEKMQSDKGSIPDRFSAQQFSDYHSELNMSSLELGDSALYFCASSLGLSSGNTIYFGEGSWLTVV.

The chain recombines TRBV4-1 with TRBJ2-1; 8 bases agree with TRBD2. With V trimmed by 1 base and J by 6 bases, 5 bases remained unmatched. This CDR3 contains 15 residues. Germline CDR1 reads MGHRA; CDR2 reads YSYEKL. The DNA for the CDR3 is TGCGCCAGCAGCCAAGCGGGAGGGCCGGGCAATGAGCAGTTCTTC. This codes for CASSQAGGPGNEQFF.

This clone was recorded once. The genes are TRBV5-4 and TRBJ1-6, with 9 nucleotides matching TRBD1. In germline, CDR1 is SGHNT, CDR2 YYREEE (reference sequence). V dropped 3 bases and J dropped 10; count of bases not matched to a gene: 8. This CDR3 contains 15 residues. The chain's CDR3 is CASSYGTGQGSPLHF. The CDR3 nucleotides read TGTGCCAGCAGCTATGGGACAGGGCAGGGATCACCCCTCCACTTT.

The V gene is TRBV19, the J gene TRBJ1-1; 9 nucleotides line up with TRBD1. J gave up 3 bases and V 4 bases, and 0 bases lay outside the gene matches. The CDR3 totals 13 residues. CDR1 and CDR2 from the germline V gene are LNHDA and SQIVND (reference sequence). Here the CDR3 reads CASSRDRDTEAFF. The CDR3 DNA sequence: TGTGCCAGTAGTAGGGACAGGGACACTGAAGCTTTCTTT.

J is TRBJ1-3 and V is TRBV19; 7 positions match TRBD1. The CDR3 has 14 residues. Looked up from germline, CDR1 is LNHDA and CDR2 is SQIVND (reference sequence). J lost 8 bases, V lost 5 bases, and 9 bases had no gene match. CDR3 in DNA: TGTGCCAGTAGTCAAGGGGGCTTTGAGGACACCATATATTTT. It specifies CASSQGGFEDTIYF.

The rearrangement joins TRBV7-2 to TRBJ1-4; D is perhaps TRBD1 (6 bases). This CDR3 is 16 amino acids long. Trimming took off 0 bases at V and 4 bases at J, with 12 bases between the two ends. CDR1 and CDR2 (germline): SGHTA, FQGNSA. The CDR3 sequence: CASSLARGGNNEKLFF. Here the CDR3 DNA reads TGTGCCAGCAGCTTAGCGAGGGGGGGGAATAATGAAAAACTGTTTTTT.

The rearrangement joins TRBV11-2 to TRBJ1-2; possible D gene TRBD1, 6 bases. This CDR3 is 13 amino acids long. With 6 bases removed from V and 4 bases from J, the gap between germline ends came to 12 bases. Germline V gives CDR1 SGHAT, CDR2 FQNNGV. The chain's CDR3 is CASSQGTVYGYTF. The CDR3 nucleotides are TGTGCCAGCAGTCAGGGGACCGTCTATGGCTACACCTTC.

The CDR3 DNA reads TGTGCCAGCAGTGAAGCCACAGGGGGCGGACAGCCCCAGCATTTT. Translation gives CASSEATGGGQPQHF. The rearrangement joins TRBV6-1 to TRBJ1-5; 9 bases are a match to TRBD1. Germline values: CDR1 MNHNS, CDR2 SASEGT. Trimming at V came to 0 bases and at J to 7 bases, leaving 4 bases not matched to a gene. The length of the CDR3 is 15 residues.

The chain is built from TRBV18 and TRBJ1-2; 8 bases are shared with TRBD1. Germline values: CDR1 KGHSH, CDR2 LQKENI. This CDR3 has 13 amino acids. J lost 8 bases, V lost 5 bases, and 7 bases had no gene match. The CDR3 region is CASSSQGAYGYTF. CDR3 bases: TGTGCCAGCTCATCCCAGGGGGCCTACGGCTACACCTTC.

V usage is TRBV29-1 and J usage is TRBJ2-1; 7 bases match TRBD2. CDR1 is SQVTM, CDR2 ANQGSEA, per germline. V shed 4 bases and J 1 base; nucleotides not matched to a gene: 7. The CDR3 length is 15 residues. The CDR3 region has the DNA TGCAGCGTTGTAGGCGGACTAGATTCCTACAATGAGCAGTTCTTC. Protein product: CSVVGGLDSYNEQFF.

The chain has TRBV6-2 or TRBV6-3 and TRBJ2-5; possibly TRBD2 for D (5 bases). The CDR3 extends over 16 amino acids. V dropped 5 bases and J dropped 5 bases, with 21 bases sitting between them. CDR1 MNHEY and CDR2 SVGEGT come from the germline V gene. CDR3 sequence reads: CASSLRTRALGETQYF. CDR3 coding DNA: TGTGCCAGCAGTCTCCGAACTAGAGCCCTAGGGGAGACCCAGTACTTC.

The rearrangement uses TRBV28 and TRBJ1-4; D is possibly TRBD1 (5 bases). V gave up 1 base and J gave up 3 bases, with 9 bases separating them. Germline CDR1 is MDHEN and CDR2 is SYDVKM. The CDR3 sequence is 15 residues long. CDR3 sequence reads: CASSLLDSSNEKLFF. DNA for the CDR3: TGTGCCAGCAGTTTATTAGACAGTTCTAATGAAAAACTGTTTTTT.

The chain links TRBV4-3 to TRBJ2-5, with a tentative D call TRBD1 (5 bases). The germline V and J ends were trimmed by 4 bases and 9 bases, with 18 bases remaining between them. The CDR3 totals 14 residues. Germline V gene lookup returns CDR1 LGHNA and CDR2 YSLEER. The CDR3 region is CASSPQGFSRAQYF. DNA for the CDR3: TGCGCCAGCAGCCCCCAGGGATTTAGTAGGGCCCAGTACTTC.

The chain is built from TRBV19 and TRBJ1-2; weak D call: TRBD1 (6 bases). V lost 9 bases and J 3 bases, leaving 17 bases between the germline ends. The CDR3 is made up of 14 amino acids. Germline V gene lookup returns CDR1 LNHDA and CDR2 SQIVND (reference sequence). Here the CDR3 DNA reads TGTGCCAGCAGTGGGGGCAGAACCTACTATGGCTACACCTTC. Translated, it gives CASSGGRTYYGYTF. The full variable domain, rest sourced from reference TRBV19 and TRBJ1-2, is DGGITQSPKYLFRKEGQNVTLSCEQNLNHDAMYWYRQDPGQGLRLIYYSQIVNDFQKGDIAEGYSVSREKKESFPLTVTSAQKNPTAFYLCASSGGRTYYGYTFGSGTRLTVV.

CDR3: CASSWGSGIDGYTF. CDR3 nucleotide sequence: TGTGCCAGCAGCTGGGGTTCGGGGATCGATGGCTACACCTTC. The gene calls are TRBV5-6 and TRBJ1-2; D is uncertain. The CDR3 covers 14 residues. Germline V CDR1 and CDR2: SGHDT, YYEEEE. Deletions cut 3 bases from V and 6 bases from J, with 15 bases between.